This passage covers 15 T cell receptor beta chains from one sample sequenced in a study of post-analysis software for immune sequencing data. Whole-study findings and limits: In patients, four to six TRBV segments were more frequent than in controls, with TRBV5-6, TRBV5-1 and TRBV20-1 among them.

Their antigens are not known. Carried by the TCR beta cDNA libraries were unique molecular identifiers. Each CDR3 protein is one row after TCRdb ran MiXCR on the PCR reads. The repertoire holds about 380,000 distinct CDR3 sequences, roughly 30% seen once, with around 15% in the top ten. Material: blood. These receptors all come from a girl aged 10 to 17 with multiple sclerosis.

This rearrangement joins TRBV3-1 to TRBJ2-1; maybe TRBD2 (6 bases). This CDR3 is built from 16 residues. Germline V gene data show CDR1 as LGHDT and CDR2 as YNNKEL (reference sequence). V was clipped by 0 bases and J by 9 bases, with 18 bases between them. The CDR3 sequence: CASSQDGLALGGEQFF. In nucleotides, the CDR3 is TGTGCCAGCAGCCAAGACGGGCTAGCGCTGGGGGGTGAGCAGTTCTTC.

As for this clonotype: The junction departs from the called germline gene at one end, perhaps through a read error. The chain carries TRBV27 and TRBJ1-2, with 10 bases lining up with TRBD1. The CDR3 consists of 17 residues. The germline gives CDR1 MNHEY, CDR2 SMNVEV (reference sequence). The CDR3 region is CASSADAGTGEAYGYTF. DNA for the CDR3: TGTGCCAGCAGTGCGGACGCTGGGACAGGGGAGGCCTATGGTTACACCTTC.

Concerning this clonotype: A read error may account for a junction end that differs from germline. V usage is TRBV6-5 and J usage is TRBJ1-2; D is perhaps TRBD1 (5 bases). The CDR3 totals 16 residues. Germline CDR1 is MNHEY and CDR2 is SVGAGI. In DNA, the CDR3 is TGTGCCTGCAGTTACTTATCGAGGGGAACTAACTATGGCTACACCTTC. This sequence encodes CACSYLSRGTNYGYTF.

This sequence joins TRBV7-9 and TRBJ1-1; D is unresolved. This CDR3 region has 13 residues. Germline CDR1 SEHNR, CDR2 FQNEAQ (reference sequence). V lost 3 bases and J 5 bases, leaving 10 bases between the germline ends. CDR3 loop: CASSFGVGTEAFF. The CDR3 nucleotides are TGTGCCAGCAGCTTCGGGGTGGGAACTGAAGCTTTCTTT.

This sequence joins TRBV6-2 or TRBV6-3 and TRBJ2-3, with D possibly being TRBD2 (6 bases). This CDR3 has 13 residues. V was shortened by 7 bases and J by 6 bases, with 14 bases between the two germline ends. The germline gives CDR1 MNHEY, CDR2 SVGEGT. In DNA, the CDR3 is TGTGCCAGCACTCACGGGGGATTGGATACGCAGTATTTT. Translating gives CASTHGGLDTQYF.

The chain has TRBV4-3 and TRBJ2-5; D may correspond to TRBD1 or TRBD2 (5 bases each). CDR1 and CDR2 (germline): LGHNA, YSLEER. V was pared by 4 bases and J by 7 bases, with 19 bases between. The CDR3 loop spans 15 amino acids. CDR3 in DNA: TGCGCCAGCAGCCCCACCGGGGCCTATGGGGGGACCCAGTACTTC. The encoded protein is CASSPTGAYGGTQYF.

This sequence joins TRBV12-3 or TRBV12-4 and TRBJ2-7; 7 bases are a match to TRBD2. The CDR3 contains 13 residues. With 6 bases clipped from V and 3 bases from J, the junction kept 5 bases outside the gene matches. The CDR3: CASSLAEFYEQYF. The CDR3 DNA reads TGTGCCAGCAGCCTAGCGGAGTTCTACGAGCAGTACTTC.

This clonotype is a singleton in its sample. The CDR3 sequence: CASSQLQGQYNTEAFF. In DNA, the CDR3 is TGTGCCAGCAGCCAACTACAGGGGCAATACAACACTGAAGCTTTCTTT. The chain carries TRBV14 and TRBJ1-1, with 7 bases lining up with TRBD1. CDR1 is SGHDN and CDR2 is FVKESK in the germline V gene. The junction had 8 bases not matched to a gene; V was cut back by 2 bases and J by 2 bases. This CDR3 is 16 amino acids long.

The CDR3 protein is CASSVAWGGETQYF. CDR3 in DNA: TGTGCCAGCAGCGTAGCTTGGGGGGGAGAGACCCAGTACTTC. V and J are TRBV9 and TRBJ2-5; 7 bases agree with TRBD2. In germline, CDR1 is SGDLS, CDR2 YYNGEE. V shed 0 bases and J 4 bases; nucleotides not matched to a gene: 3. CDR3 size: 14 residues.

This clonotype was counted a single time. Its ends do not fully match the called genes, so a read error is possible. J is TRBJ2-5 and V is TRBV7-9; D is perhaps TRBD2 (6 bases). The J call may be in error: the DNA end matches TRBJ2-7 better. The CDR3 covers 13 residues. Per the germline V gene, CDR1 is SEHNR and CDR2 is FQNEAQ (reference sequence). The DNA for the CDR3 is TGTGCCGGCAGCTTAGCGGACGGATACGAGCAGTACTTC. It codes for CAGSLADGYEQYF.

The V call is TRBV29-1, the J call TRBJ2-5; 10 nucleotides align to TRBD2. The CDR3 sequence is 14 residues long. J gave up 2 bases and V 6 bases, and 6 bases lay outside the gene matches. The germline gives CDR1 SQVTM, CDR2 ANQGSEA. The DNA of the CDR3 is TGCAGCGTGACGGGACTAGCGATGCAAGAGACCCAGTACTTC. Its protein is CSVTGLAMQETQYF.

As regards this clonotype: The junction does not match germline at one end; this may be a read error. The rearrangement joins TRBV6-1 to TRBJ1-2; D is undetermined. There are 13 residues in the CDR3. Looked up from germline, CDR1 is MNHNS and CDR2 is SASEGT. The CDR3 DNA reads TGTGCCTGCAGTGTGACAACGGCTTATGGCTACACCTTC. Amino acid sequence: CACSVTTAYGYTF.

This clonotype showed up many times. The chain couples TRBV5-4 to TRBJ2-1, with 9 bases matching TRBD2. Per germline, CDR1 SGHNT and CDR2 YYREEE (reference sequence). Unmatched junction bases numbered 4, after V lost 0 bases and J lost 6 bases. This CDR3 region has 15 residues. CDR3 DNA: TGTGCCAGCAGCTTGGGCGCGGGGGGGCGCAATGAGCAGTTCTTC. Its translation is CASSLGAGGRNEQFF.

For this clonotype: The junction does not match germline at one end; this may be a read error. This rearrangement joins TRBV5-1 to TRBJ2-3, with a weak D call TRBD2 (6 bases). Germline lookup yields CDR1 SGHRS and CDR2 YFSETQ. This CDR3 has 14 residues. The CDR3 loop is CASSGGGGTDMQYF. As DNA, the CDR3 is TGCGCCAGCAGCGGGGGAGGAGGAACAGATATGCAGTATTTT.

This clonotype came up a few times. The chain uses TRBV5-1 and TRBJ1-6; tentative D call: TRBD1 (5 bases). The V end lost 0 bases, the J end lost 9 bases, and 10 bases lay between the germline ends. Germline loops: CDR1 SGHRS, CDR2 YFSETQ. CDR3 length: 14 residues. In nucleotides, the CDR3 is TGCGCCAGCAGCTTGGCCCCAGGGAGTTCACCCCTCCACTTT. Its translation is CASSLAPGSSPLHF.